The source of this T cell receptor beta chain is a study of OX40 agonist ivuxolimab in advanced cancers. The overall study: The study gave patients intravenous ivuxolimab at 0.01 to 10 mg/kg every 2 weeks. Enrollees could have had prior anti-PD-1, anti-PD-L1 or anti-CTLA-4 therapy, which about 40% had received.

Study findings and constraints: The mean number of expanded clones was higher in CD8+ T cells than in CD4+.

A note on this clone: Its antigen is as yet unknown.

Generated by immunoSEQ multiplex PCR, the TCRdb table keeps only in-frame clones and is missing some. The table includes about 84,000 clones, roughly 82% detected once. The CDR3 consists of 14 residues. Trimming stripped 5 bases from V and 1 base from J, with 11 bases between. Germline V gives CDR1 SGHTA, CDR2 FQGTGA. The receptor was derived from an adult with an advanced solid tumor such as melanoma, head and neck, liver or kidney cancer. The V call is TRBV7-3, the J call TRBJ1-1; D is unclear. The sequencing here drew on CD4+ or CD8+ T cells sorted from blood, taken in a trial of the OX40 agonist ivuxolimab. The DNA for the CDR3 is TGTGCCAGCAGCCTACAGCGGGGGAACACTGAAGCTTTCTTT. It translates to CASSLQRGNTEAFF. The whole variable domain, remainder taken from reference TRBV7-3 and TRBJ1-1, is GAGVSQTPSNKVTEKGKYVELRCDPISGHTALYWYRQSLGQGPEFLIYFQGTGAADDSGLPNDRFFAVRPEGSVSTLKIQRTERGDSAVYLCASSLQRGNTEAFFGQGTRLTVV.